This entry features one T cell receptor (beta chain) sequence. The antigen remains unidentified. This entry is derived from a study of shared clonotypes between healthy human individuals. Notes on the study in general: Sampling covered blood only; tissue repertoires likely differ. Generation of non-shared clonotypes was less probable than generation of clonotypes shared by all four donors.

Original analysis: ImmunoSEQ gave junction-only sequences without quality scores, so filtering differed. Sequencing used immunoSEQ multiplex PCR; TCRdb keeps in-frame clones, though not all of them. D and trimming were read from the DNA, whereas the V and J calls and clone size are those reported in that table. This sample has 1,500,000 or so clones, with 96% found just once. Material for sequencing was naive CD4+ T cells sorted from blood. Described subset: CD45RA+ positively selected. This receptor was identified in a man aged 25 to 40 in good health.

CDR3 residues: CSVDGPFYNEQFF. In DNA form, the CDR3 reads TGCAGCGTTGACGGACCATTCTACAATGAGCAGTTCTTC. The V and J genes are TRBV29-1 and TRBJ2-1; D unclear. Germline CDR1 and CDR2: SQVTM and ANQGSEA. This CDR3 region has 13 residues. V was cut by 3 bases and J by 3 bases, with 9 bases left in between.